This T cell receptor (beta chain) was captured by sequencing in a study of cytomegalovirus exposure and HLA in healthy donors. The PCR used 60 Vbeta and 13 Jbeta primers. Some clones are missing from TCRdb's copy, which holds only in-frame ones; the method was immunoSEQ multiplex PCR. The table records about 140,000 clones, 80% of them present only once. Looked up from germline, CDR1 is LNHDA and CDR2 is SQIVND (reference sequence). There are 15 residues in the CDR3. The V end was cut by 3 bases, the J end by 2 bases, with 11 bases between. This clonotype was obtained from a middle-aged man in good health and CMV-seronegative. Sequences were obtained from PBMCs. The J gene is TRBJ1-5, the V gene TRBV19; weak D call: TRBD1 (6 bases). CDR3 residues: CASSMGAKGNQPQHF. For the CDR3, the DNA is TGTGCCAGTAGTATGGGGGCCAAGGGCAATCAGCCCCAGCATTTT.